The text below deals with one TCR beta chain. The sample comes from a study of shared T cell receptors in the human thymus. Profiled with immunoSEQ multiplex PCR; TCRdb holds only in-frame clones, not every one. The sample has approximately 760,000 clones, 80% to 90% seen once. The data were also submitted as part of a second study, on human thymus T cells. This second study says: There were highly overlapping thymic repertoires among unrelated individuals, as related research reported.

The source material was thymocytes. The TCR comes from a girl in the first two years of life with a congenital heart defect.

CDR3 coding DNA: TGTGCCAGCAGTGAAAGGGGGCATCAGCCCCAGCATTTT. It specifies CASSERGHQPQHF. The genes are TRBV6-5 and TRBJ1-5, with TRBD1 identical over 7 bases. CDR1 is MNHEY, CDR2 SVGAGI, per germline. There are 13 residues in the CDR3. After removal of 5 bases from V and 5 bases from J, the junction contained 3 bases not matched to a gene.